The 27 T cell receptor beta chains listed next were all sequenced from one sample in a study of blood T cell repertoires in COVID-19. The protocol was immunoSEQ multiplex PCR, while the TCRdb copy is restricted to in-frame clones and leaves out a portion. Among about 280,000 clones listed, 83% were seen once. The sample was peripheral blood. Receptor source: a woman aged 45-59 years who had recovered from COVID-19.

The CDR3 coding sequence is TGTGCCAGTAGCGCTAGCGGGAGGGCCACCTACGAGCAGTACTTC. It codes for CASSASGRATYEQYF. The chain recombines TRBV19 with TRBJ2-7, with 12 bases aligning to TRBD2. Per germline, CDR1 LNHDA and CDR2 SQIVND (reference sequence). The CDR3 spans 15 residues. J lost 2 bases, V lost 6 bases, and 5 bases had no gene match.

V and J are TRBV6-2 or TRBV6-3 and TRBJ2-3, with TRBD2 matching 7 bases. From germline, CDR1 is MNHEY and CDR2 SVGEGT. The CDR3 loop spans 18 amino acids. The V and J ends lost 2 bases and 3 bases, in that order; junction bases with no gene match: 14. The chain's CDR3 is CASSYGLFSGYGTDTQYF. The CDR3, as DNA: TGTGCCAGCAGTTACGGGTTGTTTAGCGGGTACGGGACAGATACGCAGTATTTT.

V is TRBV2 and J is TRBJ2-1, with D possibly matching TRBD2 (7 bases). CDR1 SNHLY and CDR2 FYNNEI come from the germline V gene. This CDR3 region has 17 residues. The germline V and J ends were trimmed by 7 bases and 9 bases, with 28 bases remaining between them. In DNA form, the CDR3 reads TGTGCCAGCATCCACCGGATCCTCGGAGGGGGGGGGTCTGAGCAGTTCTTC. Protein: CASIHRILGGGGSEQFF. Using reference TRBV2 and TRBJ2-1 for the parts outside the CDR3, the full variable domain is EPEVTQTPSHQVTQMGQEVILRCVPISNHLYFYWYRQILGQKVEFLVSFYNNEISEKSEIFDDQFSVERPDGSNFTLKIRSTKLEDSAMYFCASIHRILGGGGSEQFFGPGTRLTVL.

This clone was counted once. The rearrangement links TRBV20-1 to TRBJ2-1; D unclear. CDR3 length equals 15 residues. V lost 3 bases and J lost 6, with 18 bases in between. The germline V gene encodes CDR1 DFQATT and CDR2 SNEGSKA (reference sequence). The DNA for the CDR3 is TGCAGTGCTAGTTGGCGGCCGGAAAAAATCAATGAGCAGTTCTTC. Protein: CSASWRPEKINEQFF.

The chain uses TRBV18 and TRBJ1-4, with 9 bases matching TRBD1. Germline V gives CDR1 KGHSH, CDR2 LQKENI. V gave up 3 bases and J gave up 4 bases; unmatched junction bases: 3. The CDR3 covers 15 residues. The CDR3, as DNA: TGTGCCAGCTCACCTCCGGGACAGGGTAATGAAAAACTGTTTTTT. Protein product: CASSPPGQGNEKLFF.

V usage is TRBV6-5 and J usage is TRBJ2-2; D is possibly TRBD1 (5 bases). The germline gives CDR1 MNHEY, CDR2 SVGAGI. The CDR3 has 13 residues. V dropped 5 bases and J dropped 6 bases, with 10 bases sitting between them. CDR3 sequence reads: CASSTTGAGELFF. The CDR3 DNA sequence: TGTGCCAGCAGTACTACAGGTGCCGGGGAGCTGTTTTTT.

This sequence joins TRBV5-1 and TRBJ2-5; D not resolved. The V gene lost 3 bases and the J gene lost 2 bases, with 2 bases spanning the gap. Per germline, CDR1 SGHRS and CDR2 YFSETQ. The CDR3 contains 11 residues. The CDR3 reads CASSSQETQYF. CDR3 DNA: TGCGCCAGCAGCTCACAAGAGACCCAGTACTTC. Using reference TRBV5-1 and TRBJ2-5 for the parts outside the CDR3, the full variable domain is KAGVTQTPRYLIKTRGQQVTLSCSPISGHRSVSWYQQTPGQGLQFLFEYFSETQRNKGNFPGRFSGRQFSNSRSEMNVSTLELGDSALYLCASSSQETQYFGPGTRLLVL.

V gene TRBV5-1 combines with J gene TRBJ2-7; 9 bases align to TRBD1. The CDR3 extends over 14 amino acids. J lost 2 bases, V lost 5 bases, and 5 bases had no gene match. CDR1 is SGHRS, CDR2 YFSETQ, per germline. CDR3 amino acids: CASRPGTGPYEQYF. Here the CDR3 DNA reads TGCGCCAGCAGACCCGGGACAGGGCCCTACGAGCAGTACTTC.

The V and J genes are TRBV2 and TRBJ1-1, with D possibly being TRBD1 (6 bases). The CDR3 loop spans 14 amino acids. In germline, CDR1 is SNHLY, CDR2 FYNNEI. V lost 3 bases and J 4 bases, leaving 12 bases between the germline ends. CDR3 amino acids: CASSDSRGITEAFF. CDR3 nucleotide sequence: TGTGCCAGCAGTGATAGCAGGGGTATCACTGAAGCTTTCTTT.

This chain uses TRBV7-3 with TRBJ2-1, with TRBD2 identical over 9 bases. V dropped 1 base and J dropped 9; count of bases not matched to a gene: 7. The CDR3 consists of 15 residues. Per germline, CDR1 SGHTA and CDR2 FQGTGA. CDR3 DNA sequence: TGTGCCAGCAGCTTAAGGCTAGCGGGACTCTCTGAGCAGTTCTTC. As protein: CASSLRLAGLSEQFF.

This chain joins TRBV2 and TRBJ2-5; D might be TRBD2 (7 bases). Germline CDR1 and CDR2: SNHLY and FYNNEI. V was shortened by 3 bases and J by 5 bases, with 16 bases between the two germline ends. There are 15 residues in the CDR3. This CDR3 is CASSETGGSPETQYF. CDR3 DNA: TGTGCCAGCAGTGAGACGGGGGGCTCTCCGGAGACCCAGTACTTC.

This clone showed up just once. V gene TRBV28 combines with J gene TRBJ2-6; perhaps TRBD2 as D (5 bases). Trimming stripped 2 bases from V and 1 base from J, with 6 bases between. This CDR3 spans 15 amino acids. CDR1 is MDHEN, CDR2 SYDVKM, per germline. In DNA, the CDR3 is TGTGCCAGCAGTTTACCGGGATCTGGGGCCAACGTCCTGACTTTC. Protein product: CASSLPGSGANVLTF.

The chain employs TRBV6-5 and TRBJ2-3; D not resolved. With 6 bases removed from V and 4 bases from J, the gap between germline ends came to 14 bases. The germline CDR1 and CDR2 sequences are MNHEY and SVGAGI. The CDR3 totals 14 residues. This CDR3 is CASSLSLLPDTQYF. The CDR3 nucleotides are TGTGCCAGCAGCCTCAGTTTGCTCCCAGATACGCAGTATTTT.

This clone came up a few times. V gene TRBV7-9 combines with J gene TRBJ2-2; TRBD2 might be the D (5 bases). The V gene's germline CDR1 is SEHNR and CDR2 FQNEAQ (reference sequence). The CDR3 consists of 18 residues. V was cut by 4 bases and J by 4 bases, with 22 bases left in between. The CDR3 region has the DNA TGTGCCAGCAGCTCAAAAAGCCCCCGGGGTCGGGGCACCGGGGAGCTGTTTTTT. Translated, it gives CASSSKSPRGRGTGELFF.

This chain connects TRBV6-5 to TRBJ2-5; D possibly corresponds to TRBD2 (5 bases). Per germline, CDR1 MNHEY and CDR2 SVGAGI. The CDR3 sequence is 12 residues long. V lost 10 bases, J lost 5 bases, and 14 bases lay in between. The DNA for the CDR3 is TGTGCCATAAGGACTGTTCTGGAGACCCAGTACTTC. This encodes CAIRTVLETQYF.

This sequence joins TRBV3-1 (or the pseudogene TRBV3-2) and TRBJ2-3, with TRBD2 matching 11 bases. The CDR3 is made up of 17 amino acids. After removal of 3 bases from V and 0 bases from J, the junction contained 5 bases not matched to a gene. CDR1 LGHDT and CDR2 YNNKEL come from the germline V gene (reference sequence). Here the CDR3 DNA reads TGTGCCAGCAGCCAGGAGGGACTAGCGGTGAGCACAGATACGCAGTATTTT. Residues: CASSQEGLAVSTDTQYF.

This chain uses TRBV5-1 with TRBJ2-1; TRBD2 matches at 11 bases. The CDR3 is 15 amino acids. The germline gives CDR1 SGHRS, CDR2 YFSETQ. V shed 4 bases, J shed 3 bases, and the junction held 3 bases outside the gene matches. CDR3 in amino acids: CASSPGTSGYNEQFF. The CDR3 DNA reads TGCGCCAGCAGCCCCGGGACTAGCGGCTACAATGAGCAGTTCTTC. The whole variable domain, remainder taken from reference TRBV5-1 and TRBJ2-1, is KAGVTQTPRYLIKTRGQQVTLSCSPISGHRSVSWYQQTPGQGLQFLFEYFSETQRNKGNFPGRFSGRQFSNSRSEMNVSTLELGDSALYLCASSPGTSGYNEQFFGPGTRLTVL.

V usage is TRBV5-1 and J usage is TRBJ1-1; tentative D call: TRBD1 (6 bases). The CDR3 is made up of 15 amino acids. V lost 1 base to trimming and J lost 5 bases, with 15 bases between them. Germline CDR1 is SGHRS and CDR2 is YFSETQ. This CDR3 reads CASSLTGTFETEAFF. The CDR3 coding sequence is TGCGCCAGCAGCTTGACAGGGACCTTTGAGACTGAAGCTTTCTTT.

The rearrangement links TRBV28 to TRBJ1-1, with D possibly matching TRBD1 (6 bases). The V gene's germline CDR1 is MDHEN and CDR2 SYDVKM. V lost 3 bases and J lost 1, with 12 bases in between. This CDR3 is 15 amino acids long. Written as DNA, the CDR3 is TGTGCCAGCAGTTTGGGACGAGGGGGGAACACTGAAGCTTTCTTT. This gives the protein CASSLGRGGNTEAFF.

The chain uses TRBV14 and TRBJ2-7; TRBD1 agrees at 12 bases. Germline-derived CDR1 and CDR2 are SGHDN and FVKESK. The CDR3 covers 15 residues. After removal of 0 bases from V and 5 bases from J, the junction contained 2 bases not matched to a gene. The CDR3 protein is CASSQEGTGGHEQYF. The DNA for the CDR3 is TGTGCCAGCAGCCAAGAGGGGACAGGGGGCCACGAGCAGTACTTC.

The chain combines TRBV5-4 with TRBJ2-2, with D tentatively TRBD2 (5 bases). The CDR3 sequence is 14 residues long. Germline V lookup: CDR1 SGHNT, CDR2 YYREEE (reference sequence). The V gene lost 0 bases and the J gene lost 6 bases, with 9 bases spanning the gap. CDR3 protein: CASSLGESPGELFF. CDR3 bases: TGTGCCAGCAGCTTGGGGGAGTCTCCCGGGGAGCTGTTTTTT.

This chain connects TRBV19 to TRBJ2-7; 8 bases match TRBD1. CDR1 is LNHDA, CDR2 SQIVND, per germline (reference sequence). V lost 7 bases and J lost 4; bases outside the gene matches: 6. There are 13 residues in the CDR3. The DNA for the CDR3 is TGTGCCAGTAATCCAGGGGGCATGTACGAGCAGTACTTC. Translation: CASNPGGMYEQYF.

This clone was seen just once. The genes are TRBV3-1 (or the pseudogene TRBV3-2) and TRBJ1-3; no firm D call. This CDR3 has 17 residues. Germline V gives CDR1 LGHDT, CDR2 YNNKEL (reference sequence). The V gene lost 0 bases and the J gene lost 1 base, with 13 bases spanning the gap. The CDR3 region has the DNA TGTGCCAGCAGCCAAGAGAGTGTGTTCCTATCTGGAAACACCATATATTTT. Amino acid sequence: CASSQESVFLSGNTIYF.

V and J are TRBV7-8 and TRBJ2-1, with 8 positions matching TRBD2. With V trimmed by 5 bases and J by 6 bases, 9 bases remained unmatched. Germline assignment: CDR1 SGHVS and CDR2 FQNEAQ. The CDR3 covers 15 residues. CDR3 in DNA: TGTGCCAGCAGCACGACCGGGACTAGAGGCAATGAGCAGTTCTTC. Amino acid sequence: CASSTTGTRGNEQFF.

A single count supports this clone. The chain uses TRBV27 and TRBJ2-2; the match to TRBD2 covers 12 bases. The V gene end was trimmed by 0 bases and the J gene end by 6 bases; junction bases not matched to a gene: 5. CDR1 is MNHEY, CDR2 SMNVEV, per germline (reference sequence). This CDR3 region has 17 residues. DNA for the CDR3: TGTGCCAGCAGTTTATCGATAGGACTAGCGGGACCCGGGGAGCTGTTTTTT. Its protein is CASSLSIGLAGPGELFF.

This clone was found once. Other DNA variants within this sample encode the same CDR3. The chain links TRBV7-2 to TRBJ2-2; D unresolved. The CDR3 contains 15 residues. Between the trimmed V and J ends, which lost 1 base and 0 bases, there was a span of 6 bases. Per germline, CDR1 SGHTA and CDR2 FQGNSA. The CDR3 DNA is TGTGCCAGCAGCTTAGGGCGGACGAACACCGGGGAGCTGTTTTTT. Translated: CASSLGRTNTGELFF.

The rearrangement joins TRBV5-5 to TRBJ1-2, with 11 bases lining up with TRBD1. The CDR3 loop spans 18 amino acids. Germline values: CDR1 SGHKS, CDR2 YYEKEE (reference sequence). Trimming at V came to 4 bases and at J to 2 bases, leaving 13 bases not matched to a gene. CDR3 nucleotides: TGTGCCAGCAGCATCCTCTTTTCCGGGACAGGGGGGAACTATGGCTACACCTTC. Translation: CASSILFSGTGGNYGYTF.